The 11 T cell receptor beta chains below come from one sample, sequenced in a study of cytomegalovirus exposure and HLA in healthy donors. PCR amplification relied on 60 Vbeta primers (plus 13 Jbeta primers). Only in-frame clones appear in the TCRdb table, and some are missing; sequencing was by immunoSEQ multiplex PCR. The sample consists of fewer than 150,000 clones, roughly 85% of them appearing once. The sample taken for sequencing was PBMCs. The receptor set was obtained from a man aged 40-49 years in good health and CMV-seropositive.

The chain joins TRBV29-1 to TRBJ2-1; 11 nucleotides align to TRBD2. CDR3 size: 13 residues. Germline CDR1 SQVTM, CDR2 ANQGSEA. With V trimmed by 5 bases and J by 8 bases, 5 bases remained unmatched. The CDR3 reads CSVTRTSGYEQFF. The CDR3 DNA follows: TGCAGCGTTACTAGGACTAGCGGGTATGAGCAGTTCTTC.

This clone showed up just once. The chain uses TRBV5-1 and TRBJ2-1; 7 bases line up with TRBD2. This CDR3 spans 14 amino acids. Germline V CDR1 and CDR2: SGHRS, YFSETQ. The ends lost 7 bases at V and 1 base at J; junction bases unmatched: 5. The DNA for the CDR3 is TGCGCCAGCCTGGGAGGGGAATCCTACAATGAGCAGTTCTTC. Its protein is CASLGGESYNEQFF. The whole variable domain, remainder taken from reference TRBV5-1 and TRBJ2-1, is KAGVTQTPRYLIKTRGQQVTLSCSPISGHRSVSWYQQTPGQGLQFLFEYFSETQRNKGNFPGRFSGRQFSNSRSEMNVSTLELGDSALYLCASLGGESYNEQFFGPGTRLTVL.

This clone was seen just once. The chain is built from TRBV5-5 and TRBJ2-3; a weak D match, TRBD2 (5 bases). CDR3 size: 14 residues. Germline-derived CDR1 and CDR2 are SGHKS and YYEKEE (reference sequence). The V end lost 2 bases, the J end lost 0 bases, and 7 bases lay between the germline ends. The CDR3 sequence: CASSFPGSTDTQYF. The CDR3 bases are TGTGCCAGCAGCTTCCCGGGGAGCACAGATACGCAGTATTTT.

V and J are TRBV2 and TRBJ1-1; no firm D call. Germline CDR1 and CDR2: SNHLY and FYNNEI. With 8 bases removed from V and 1 base from J, the gap between germline ends came to 11 bases. The CDR3 extends over 13 amino acids. This CDR3 is CASVTQRNTEAFF. DNA of the CDR3: TGTGCCAGCGTTACACAAAGGAACACTGAAGCTTTCTTT.

The chain links TRBV19 to TRBJ1-1; 9 bases line up with TRBD1. Germline CDR1 is LNHDA and CDR2 is SQIVND (reference sequence). V lost 6 bases and J lost 4; bases outside the gene matches: 6. The CDR3 is made up of 14 amino acids. As DNA, the CDR3 is TGTGCCAGTAGGCGACAGGGGGGGGGCACTGAAGCTTTCTTT. This gives the protein CASRRQGGGTEAFF.

The chain couples TRBV15 to TRBJ1-1; TRBD1 matches at 11 bases. After removal of 2 bases from V and 11 bases from J, the junction contained 7 bases not matched to a gene. The germline CDR1 and CDR2 sequences are LNHNV and YYDKDF (reference sequence). This CDR3 contains 14 residues. CDR3 amino acids: CATSRHGQGARAFF. DNA for the CDR3: TGTGCCACCAGCAGACACGGACAGGGGGCGCGCGCTTTCTTT.

The rearrangement uses TRBV2 and TRBJ1-5; D is possibly TRBD1 (6 bases). Germline V gene lookup returns CDR1 SNHLY and CDR2 FYNNEI. The CDR3 consists of 13 residues. V was pared by 10 bases and J by 7 bases, with 17 bases between. The CDR3 spells CATVQGQGQPQHF. CDR3 nucleotides: TGTGCCACCGTTCAGGGACAAGGACAGCCCCAGCATTTT.

The J gene is TRBJ2-3, the V gene TRBV4-1, with D possibly being TRBD2 (6 bases). CDR3 length: 15 amino acids. V was trimmed by 2 bases and J by 3 bases, leaving 12 bases between them. CDR1 and CDR2 from the germline V gene are MGHRA and YSYEKL. CDR3 sequence: CASSQQLAGTDTQYF. CDR3 sequence (DNA): TGCGCCAGCAGCCAACAACTAGCAGGTACAGATACGCAGTATTTT.

This clone has only a few counts. The V call is TRBV30, the J call TRBJ2-1; D ambiguous. The CDR3 has 13 residues. Trimming cost V 4 bases and J 0 bases, with 7 bases left between them. Germline-derived CDR1 and CDR2 are GTSNPN and SVGIG (reference sequence). The CDR3 DNA sequence: TGTGCCTGGACTCGGAGCTCCTACAATGAGCAGTTCTTC. Amino acids: CAWTRSSYNEQFF.

The V and J genes are TRBV28 and TRBJ1-4; no definite D call. This CDR3 spans 16 amino acids. The germline V gene encodes CDR1 MDHEN and CDR2 SYDVKM. V lost 2 bases and J 3 bases, leaving 13 bases between the germline ends. The CDR3 region is CASSLRWTVPNEKLFF. DNA of the CDR3: TGTGCCAGCAGTTTACGCTGGACTGTTCCTAATGAAAAACTGTTTTTT.

V usage is TRBV14 and J usage is TRBJ2-7, with 12 positions matching TRBD2. The CDR3 extends over 14 amino acids. Germline CDR1 reads SGHDN; CDR2 reads FVKESK. V shed 8 bases and J 9 bases; nucleotides not matched to a gene: 11. The CDR3: CASAEGLAGSGQYF. The CDR3 DNA follows: TGTGCCAGCGCCGAGGGACTAGCGGGCTCCGGGCAGTACTTC.